Shown below are 19 T cell receptor beta chains from a single sample sequenced in a study of blood T cell repertoires in COVID-19. Profiled with immunoSEQ multiplex PCR; TCRdb holds only in-frame clones, not every one. The sample contains about 94,000 clones, roughly 80% of which appear only once. Sequencing was done on a sample of peripheral blood. These receptors all stem from a man in his sixties with acute or convalescent COVID-19.

This clone was observed a few times. The chain carries TRBV5-6 and TRBJ1-5, with D uncertain. Germline V gene lookup returns CDR1 SGHDT and CDR2 YYEEEE. V dropped 0 bases and J dropped 5 bases, with 12 bases sitting between them. The CDR3 extends over 15 amino acids. The CDR3 loop is CASSLAAGWDQPQHF. CDR3 DNA: TGTGCCAGCAGCTTGGCGGCAGGTTGGGATCAGCCCCAGCATTTT.

V gene TRBV5-4 combines with J gene TRBJ1-1; no clear D gene. This CDR3 comprises 13 residues. Germline V gene data show CDR1 as SGHNT and CDR2 as YYREEE (reference sequence). The V gene lost 4 bases and the J gene lost 0 bases, with 7 bases spanning the gap. In DNA, the CDR3 is TGTGCCAGCAGCGTTTCATTGAACACTGAAGCTTTCTTT. Protein product: CASSVSLNTEAFF.

The J gene is TRBJ2-2, the V gene TRBV7-3; D is unclear. V was shortened by 3 bases and J by 2 bases, with 7 bases between the two germline ends. The germline V gene has CDR1 SGHTA and CDR2 FQGTGA. The CDR3 totals 14 residues. The chain's CDR3 is CASSFETNTGELFF. The CDR3 region has the DNA TGTGCCAGCAGCTTTGAGACAAACACCGGGGAGCTGTTTTTT.

This chain links TRBV15 with TRBJ1-2; TRBD1 matches at 9 bases. The CDR3 spans 13 residues. With 9 bases clipped from V and 5 bases from J, the junction kept 7 bases outside the gene matches. The germline CDR1 and CDR2 sequences are LNHNV and YYDKDF (reference sequence). CDR3 sequence reads: CATRDRAIYGYTF. CDR3 in DNA: TGTGCCACTCGGGACAGGGCGATATATGGCTACACCTTC.

This chain connects TRBV3-1 (or the pseudogene TRBV3-2) to TRBJ1-6; D not resolved. The CDR3 runs 14 residues. V was cut by 0 bases and J by 6 bases, with 6 bases left in between. CDR1 is LGHDT, CDR2 YNNKEL, per germline (reference sequence). CDR3 sequence: CASSQDGRNSPLHF. DNA of the CDR3: TGTGCCAGCAGCCAAGATGGGCGTAATTCACCCCTCCACTTT.

The rearrangement links TRBV10-3 to TRBJ2-7; 7 bases map to TRBD1. V lost 5 bases and J lost 3; bases outside the gene matches: 7. Germline CDR1 and CDR2: ENHRY and SYGVKD. The CDR3 sequence is 14 residues long. The CDR3 is CAISLLDRSYEQYF. Written as DNA, the CDR3 is TGTGCCATCAGTCTTTTGGACAGGAGCTACGAGCAGTACTTC.

The chain combines TRBV4-3 with TRBJ1-4; TRBD1 aligns across 7 bases. Germline CDR1 is LGHNA and CDR2 is YSLEER. This CDR3 spans 15 amino acids. V lost 5 bases and J lost 4; bases outside the gene matches: 7. The CDR3: CASSNRDSYNEKLFF. The DNA of the CDR3 is TGCGCCAGCAGCAACCGGGACAGTTATAATGAAAAACTGTTTTTT.

The rearrangement links TRBV5-4 to TRBJ1-2; the match to TRBD1 covers 9 bases. The CDR3 runs to 14 residues. Unmatched junction bases numbered 6, after V lost 5 bases and J lost 4 bases. The germline V gene has CDR1 SGHNT and CDR2 YYREEE (reference sequence). CDR3: CASRGQGSFYGYTF. The DNA for the CDR3 is TGTGCCAGCAGAGGACAGGGGAGCTTCTATGGCTACACCTTC. Looking up the rest from reference TRBV5-4 and TRBJ1-2 gives the full variable domain: ETGVTQSPTHLIKTRGQQVTLRCSSQSGHNTVSWYQQALGQGPQFIFQYYREEENGRGNFPPRFSGLQFPNYSSELNVNALELDDSALYLCASRGQGSFYGYTFGSGTRLTVV.

In this sample, this clone turned up once. The chain couples TRBV30 to TRBJ1-1, with D possibly TRBD1 on 5 matching bases. Germline V gene sequence: CDR1 GTSNPN, CDR2 SVGIG (reference sequence). This CDR3 spans 12 amino acids. The V end was cut by 4 bases, the J end by 5 bases, with 11 bases between. The CDR3 reads CAWTRGRTEAFF. In nucleotides, the CDR3 is TGTGCCTGGACGCGGGGGAGGACTGAAGCTTTCTTT.

The rearrangement links TRBV11-2 to TRBJ2-7, with 13 bases identical to TRBD2. The V and J ends lost 3 bases and 4 bases, in that order; junction bases with no gene match: 15. In germline, CDR1 is SGHAT, CDR2 FQNNGV. This CDR3 has 19 amino acids. CDR3 DNA sequence: TGTGCCAGCAGCTTCGCGACTAGCGGGGGGCCTCCAATTTTGTACGAGCAGTACTTC. It is translated as CASSFATSGGPPILYEQYF.

The V gene is TRBV12-3 or TRBV12-4, the J gene TRBJ2-7; TRBD2 is a possible D gene (6 bases). The CDR3 totals 13 residues. Trimming left V 5 bases short and J 3 bases short, with 11 bases between. CDR3 nucleotide sequence: TGTGCCAGCAGTCCGACCGGGGGCTACGAGCAGTACTTC. This sequence encodes CASSPTGGYEQYF.

The rearrangement uses TRBV12-3 or TRBV12-4 and TRBJ2-5, with a weak D call TRBD1 (5 bases). The CDR3 runs to 12 residues. V was trimmed by 8 bases and J by 5 bases, leaving 12 bases between them. CDR3 sequence: CASGRVRETQYF. The CDR3 DNA reads as TGTGCCAGCGGCAGGGTGAGGGAGACCCAGTACTTC.

The chain links TRBV2 to TRBJ1-5; a weak D match, TRBD1 (6 bases). Trimming left V 4 bases short and J 3 bases short, with 13 bases between. Germline loops: CDR1 SNHLY, CDR2 FYNNEI. The CDR3 loop spans 15 amino acids. This CDR3 reads CASSVQQGSNQPQHF. CDR3 in DNA: TGTGCCAGCAGTGTTCAACAGGGCTCCAATCAGCCCCAGCATTTT.

This clone was counted a few times. The rearrangement joins TRBV19 to TRBJ2-7; TRBD1 agrees at 9 bases. Per germline, CDR1 LNHDA and CDR2 SQIVND (reference sequence). With V trimmed by 5 bases and J by 6 bases, 11 bases remained unmatched. This CDR3 comprises 15 residues. This CDR3 reads CASSVSTGTGSEQYF. In nucleotides, the CDR3 is TGTGCCAGTAGTGTGTCCACCGGGACAGGGTCCGAGCAGTACTTC.

This clone was counted a single time. The V gene is TRBV7-8, the J gene TRBJ2-7; D not certain. CDR3 length: 12 residues. V shed 4 bases and J shed 1 base, with 5 bases lying between them. CDR1 and CDR2 (germline): SGHVS, FQNEAQ. As DNA, the CDR3 is TGTGCCAGCAGCTCCCGGTCCTACGAGCAGTACTTC. This encodes CASSSRSYEQYF.

This clone is a singleton in its sample. This chain uses TRBV6-1 with TRBJ1-2, with 8 bases matching TRBD1. The germline CDR1 and CDR2 sequences are MNHNS and SASEGT. The junction had 10 bases not matched to a gene; V was cut back by 0 bases and J by 4 bases. The CDR3 runs to 17 residues. The DNA for the CDR3 is TGTGCCAGCAGTGAAGCCCCCCTCGGACAGGGCCTCTATGGCTACACCTTC. Protein: CASSEAPLGQGLYGYTF.

The rearrangement joins TRBV19 to TRBJ2-6; TRBD1 agrees at 7 bases. Trimming at V came to 5 bases and at J to 0 bases, leaving 13 bases not matched to a gene. This CDR3 spans 19 amino acids. Germline V gene sequence: CDR1 LNHDA, CDR2 SQIVND (reference sequence). The CDR3 is CASSFWTGKGSSGANVLTF. CDR3 sequence (DNA): TGTGCCAGTAGTTTCTGGACAGGAAAAGGATCCTCTGGGGCCAACGTCCTGACTTTC.

Only one count was recorded for this clone. The CDR3: CASSLARTGEGGYTF. CDR3 in DNA: TGCGCCAGCAGCTTGGCCCGGACAGGGGAAGGTGGCTACACCTTC. This rearrangement joins TRBV5-1 to TRBJ1-2; 9 bases are a match to TRBD1. The germline V gene encodes CDR1 SGHRS and CDR2 YFSETQ. This CDR3 contains 15 residues. V trimming: 0 bases; J trimming: 7 bases; junction bases outside the gene matches: 7.

The gene calls are TRBV2 and TRBJ1-2; possible D gene TRBD1, 6 bases. The CDR3 runs to 12 residues. The V gene lost 8 bases and the J gene lost 7 bases, with 14 bases spanning the gap. Germline V gives CDR1 SNHLY, CDR2 FYNNEI. The CDR3 sequence: CASRAGARGYTF. The DNA for the CDR3 is TGTGCCAGCCGGGCAGGGGCGCGTGGCTACACCTTC.